These T cell receptor beta chains were read from a single sample in a study of T cell repertoires in cytomegalovirus infection. TCRdb independently ran MiXCR on the reads; one entry per CDR3 protein. The data contain approximately 70,000 distinct CDR3 sequences, 20% to 25% of them singletons. No cognate antigen is known for these TCRs. Sequencing used CD8+ T cells from cultured PBMCs, obtained from culture after CMV antigen stimulation. The source of these receptors is a human donor in good health (CMV status not recorded). Some clones in this sample may be carry-over from other donors' samples. Each CDR3 is given with its conserved first and last residue.

>TRBV7-8|TRBJ1-1
CASSFGVWGTEAFF
>TRBV12-3/TRBV12-4|TRBJ2-1
CATFRAVQNEQFF
>TRBV7-8|TRBJ1-5
CASSLWGYQPQHF
>TRBV14|TRBJ2-7
CASSQEWRDEQYF
>TRBV6-5|TRBJ2-3
CASSFQYSASTDTQYF
>TRBV6-1|TRBJ2-7
CASRPDQGQTYEQYF
>TRBV12-3/TRBV12-4|TRBJ2-1
CASSLAGIHNEQFF
>TRBV7-9|TRBJ2-2
CASSPTGPTGELFF
>TRBV7-8|TRBJ2-5
CAITRGRQETQYF
>TRBV10-3|TRBJ1-6
CAISVKDSNNSPLHF
>TRBV5-5|TRBJ2-6
CASSLATLGANVLTF
>TRBV4-1|TRBJ2-7
CASSLEGTAYEQYF
>TRBV6-1|TRBJ2-3
CASIVAVHYTDTQYF
>TRBV4-1|TRBJ1-1
CASSPTAGGGTEAFF
>TRBV5-8|TRBJ2-1
CASSWNLVGGLRDEQFF
>TRBV7-2|TRBJ1-1
CASRGESGQGGTEAFF
>TRBV27|TRBJ2-7
CASRRGTRSYEQYF
>TRBV4-1|TRBJ1-1
CASSQDMPGLDTEAFF
>TRBV7-2|TRBJ1-2
CASSGNTGHGYTF
>TRBV27|TRBJ1-5
CASSLSTGVSNQPQHF
>TRBV7-8|TRBJ2-1
CASSFRTGPVNEQFF
>TRBV2|TRBJ1-1
CASPDSGTEAFF
>TRBV15|TRBJ1-6
CATSLGRRGSPLHF
>TRBV6-2/TRBV6-3|TRBJ1-5
CASSTWGGNSNQPQHF
>TRBV7-8|TRBJ2-1
CASSLQGNPIYNEQFF
>TRBV20-1|TRBJ1-5
CSARDSLFSNQPQHF
>TRBV7-9|TRBJ1-4
CASSLVDRGHNEKLFF
>TRBV6-5|TRBJ2-7
CARSSGSPEQYF
>TRBV29-1|TRBJ1-1
CSAGPMNTEAFF
>TRBV19|TRBJ1-1
CASSIGPPGQLNTEAFF
>TRBV7-9|TRBJ2-7
CASSAGDSPYEQYF
>TRBV27|TRBJ2-1
CASSLYSGGAYNEQFF
>TRBV6-6|TRBJ2-1
CASSYSWDRGFDEQFF
>TRBV7-9|TRBJ2-7
CASSSGQGHEQYF
>TRBV4-1|TRBJ1-1
CASSHQTGTGRNTEAFF
>TRBV6-8|TRBJ2-2
CASSYHRGHGTGELFF
>TRBV7-2|TRBJ2-7
CASSFSPDEQYF
>TRBV6-1|TRBJ2-7
CASSSDQGTYYEQYF
>TRBV27|TRBJ2-7
CASTPSVGDRGYEQYF
>TRBV6-2/TRBV6-3|TRBJ1-2
CASSYSARHGYTF
>TRBV11-2|TRBJ1-1
CASSWGTVEAFF
>TRBV7-6|TRBJ1-3
CASSYGQGARGNTIYF
>TRBV5-6|TRBJ1-4
CASSLVGATNEKLFF
>TRBV12-3/TRBV12-4|TRBJ1-6
CASSFIPSHPFSSYNSPLHF
>TRBV27|TRBJ1-2
CASSPSGIANYGYTF
>TRBV9|TRBJ1-1
CASTPGRQNTEAFF
>TRBV7-6|TRBJ2-1
CASSLVGESDRGPYNEQFF
>TRBV12-3/TRBV12-4|TRBJ2-1
CASSLRASGRLYNEQFF
>TRBV12-3/TRBV12-4|TRBJ2-7
CASSPRAGDSYEQYF
>TRBV6-1|TRBJ1-5
CASSEEQGVRQPQHF
>TRBV27|TRBJ2-1
CASSFLVTGGNEQFF
>TRBV10-3|TRBJ1-2
CAIEAPEGYGYTF
>TRBV7-6|TRBJ1-1
CASSPRVGTEAFF
>TRBV7-2|TRBJ2-1
CASSPVFLAGVEYNEQFF
>TRBV14|TRBJ2-2
CASSPRRGRSANTGELFF
>TRBV7-3|TRBJ2-2
CASSINRVSGELFF
>TRBV19|TRBJ1-5
CASSELQGMSNQPQHF
>TRBV6-2/TRBV6-3|TRBJ1-1
CASSYSQRLNTEAFF
>TRBV6-2/TRBV6-3|TRBJ2-2
CASSYSRAENTGELFF